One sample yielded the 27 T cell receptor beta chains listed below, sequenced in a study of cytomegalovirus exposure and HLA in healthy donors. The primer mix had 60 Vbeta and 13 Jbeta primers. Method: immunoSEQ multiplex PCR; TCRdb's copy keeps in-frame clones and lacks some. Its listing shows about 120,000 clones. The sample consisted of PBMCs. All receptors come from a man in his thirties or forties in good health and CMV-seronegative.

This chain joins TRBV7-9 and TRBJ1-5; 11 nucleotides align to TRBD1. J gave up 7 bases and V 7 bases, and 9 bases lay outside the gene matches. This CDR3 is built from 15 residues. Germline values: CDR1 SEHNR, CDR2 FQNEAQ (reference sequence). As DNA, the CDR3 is TGTGCCAGCAATTCCGGACAGGGGGCGGGACAGCCCCAGCATTTT. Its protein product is CASNSGQGAGQPQHF.

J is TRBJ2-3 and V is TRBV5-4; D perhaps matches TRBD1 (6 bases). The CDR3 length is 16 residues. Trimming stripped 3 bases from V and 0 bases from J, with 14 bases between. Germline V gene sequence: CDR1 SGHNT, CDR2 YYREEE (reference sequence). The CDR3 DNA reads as TGTGCCAGCAGCTCAGGAGTGGGGGCTAGCACAGATACGCAGTATTTT. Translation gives CASSSGVGASTDTQYF.

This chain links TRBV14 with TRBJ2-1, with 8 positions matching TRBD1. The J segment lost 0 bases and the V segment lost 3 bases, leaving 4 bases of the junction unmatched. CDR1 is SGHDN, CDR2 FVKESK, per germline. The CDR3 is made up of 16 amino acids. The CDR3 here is CASSHPGGSSYNEQFF. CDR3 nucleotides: TGTGCCAGCAGCCACCCAGGGGGCAGCTCCTACAATGAGCAGTTCTTC.

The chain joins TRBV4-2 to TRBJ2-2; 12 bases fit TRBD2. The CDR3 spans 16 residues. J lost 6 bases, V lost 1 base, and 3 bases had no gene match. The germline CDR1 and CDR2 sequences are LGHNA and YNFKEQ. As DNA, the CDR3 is TGTGCCAGCAGCCAAGTTGGACTAGCGGGGTCCGGGGAGCTGTTTTTT. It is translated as CASSQVGLAGSGELFF.

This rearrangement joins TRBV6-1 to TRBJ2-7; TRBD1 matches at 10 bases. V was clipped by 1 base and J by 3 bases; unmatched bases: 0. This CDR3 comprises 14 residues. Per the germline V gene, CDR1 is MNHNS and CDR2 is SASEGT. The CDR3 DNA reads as TGTGCCAGCAGTGAAGGGACAGGGGGCTACGAGCAGTACTTC. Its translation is CASSEGTGGYEQYF.

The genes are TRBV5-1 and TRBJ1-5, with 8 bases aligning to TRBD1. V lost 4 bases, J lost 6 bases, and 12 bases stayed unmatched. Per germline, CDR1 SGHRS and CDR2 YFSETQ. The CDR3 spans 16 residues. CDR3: CASSVAGGDYGQPQHF. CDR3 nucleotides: TGCGCCAGCAGCGTGGCAGGGGGCGACTACGGTCAGCCCCAGCATTTT.

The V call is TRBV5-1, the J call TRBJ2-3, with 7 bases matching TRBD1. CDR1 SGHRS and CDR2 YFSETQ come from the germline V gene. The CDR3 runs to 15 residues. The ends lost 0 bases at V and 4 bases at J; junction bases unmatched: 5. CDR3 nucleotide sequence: TGCGCCAGCAGCTTGGAGGGCACAGGGGCAGATACGCAGTATTTT. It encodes CASSLEGTGADTQYF.

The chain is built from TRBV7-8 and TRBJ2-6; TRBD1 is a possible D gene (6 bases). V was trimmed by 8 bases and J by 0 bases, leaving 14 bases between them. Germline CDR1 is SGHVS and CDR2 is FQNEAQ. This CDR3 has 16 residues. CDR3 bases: TGTGCCAGCGGGGCAGGGGCCCGCTCTGGGGCCAACGTCCTGACTTTC. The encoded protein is CASGAGARSGANVLTF.

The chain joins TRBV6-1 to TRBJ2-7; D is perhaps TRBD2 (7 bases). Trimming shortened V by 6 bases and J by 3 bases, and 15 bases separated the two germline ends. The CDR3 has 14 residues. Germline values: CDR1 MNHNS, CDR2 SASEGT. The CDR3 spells CASRSGRGIYEQYF. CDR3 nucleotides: TGTGCCAGCAGGTCGGGGAGGGGGATCTACGAGCAGTACTTC.

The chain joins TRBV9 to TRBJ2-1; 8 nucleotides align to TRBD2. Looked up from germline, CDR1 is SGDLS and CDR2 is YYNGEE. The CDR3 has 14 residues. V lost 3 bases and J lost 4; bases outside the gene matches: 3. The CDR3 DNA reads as TGTGCCAGCAGCGGTAGCGGGGTGTACAATGAGCAGTTCTTC. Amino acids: CASSGSGVYNEQFF.

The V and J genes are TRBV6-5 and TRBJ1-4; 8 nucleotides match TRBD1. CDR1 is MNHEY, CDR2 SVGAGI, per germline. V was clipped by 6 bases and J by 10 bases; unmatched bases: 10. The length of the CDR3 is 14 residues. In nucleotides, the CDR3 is TGTGCCAGCAGGCTTCAGGACAGGGCGGGAAAACTGTTTTTT. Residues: CASRLQDRAGKLFF.

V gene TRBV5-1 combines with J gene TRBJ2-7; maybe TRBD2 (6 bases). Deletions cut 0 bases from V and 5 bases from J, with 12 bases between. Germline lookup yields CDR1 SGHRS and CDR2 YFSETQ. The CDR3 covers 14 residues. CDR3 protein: CASSLGAGSHEQYF. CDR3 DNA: TGCGCCAGCAGCTTGGGGGCGGGGTCCCACGAGCAGTACTTC.

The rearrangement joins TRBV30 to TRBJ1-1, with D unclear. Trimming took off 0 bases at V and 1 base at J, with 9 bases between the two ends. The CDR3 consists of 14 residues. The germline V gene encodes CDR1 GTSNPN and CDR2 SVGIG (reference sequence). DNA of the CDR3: TGTGCCTGGAGTGTTAGTCAGGCGAACACTGAAGCTTTCTTT. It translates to CAWSVSQANTEAFF.

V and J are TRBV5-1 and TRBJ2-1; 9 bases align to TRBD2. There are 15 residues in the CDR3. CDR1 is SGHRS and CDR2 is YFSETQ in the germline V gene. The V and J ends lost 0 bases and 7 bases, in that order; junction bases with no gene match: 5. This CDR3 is CASSLGASGANEQFF. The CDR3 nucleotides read TGCGCCAGCAGCTTGGGCGCTAGCGGGGCGAATGAGCAGTTCTTC.

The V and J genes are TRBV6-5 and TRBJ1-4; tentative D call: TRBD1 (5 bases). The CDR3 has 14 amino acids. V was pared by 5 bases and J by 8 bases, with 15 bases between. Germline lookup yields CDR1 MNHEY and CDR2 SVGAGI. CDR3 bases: TGTGCCAGCAGTCCCAGGACATCGTGGGAAAAACTGTTTTTT. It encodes CASSPRTSWEKLFF.

CDR3 in amino acids: CASSWGTVATNEKLFF. The CDR3 nucleotides read TGTGCCAGCAGCTGGGGGACAGTTGCAACTAATGAAAAACTGTTTTTT. The chain is built from TRBV5-6 and TRBJ1-4; 7 nucleotides line up with TRBD1. V dropped 3 bases and J dropped 0; count of bases not matched to a gene: 5. Germline CDR1 and CDR2: SGHDT and YYEEEE. CDR3 length: 16 amino acids.

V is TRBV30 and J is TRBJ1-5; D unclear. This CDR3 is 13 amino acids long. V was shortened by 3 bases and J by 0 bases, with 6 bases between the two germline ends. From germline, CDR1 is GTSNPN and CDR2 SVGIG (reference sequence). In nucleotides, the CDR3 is TGTGCCTGGAGCGGGGATAGCAATCAGCCCCAGCATTTT. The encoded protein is CAWSGDSNQPQHF.

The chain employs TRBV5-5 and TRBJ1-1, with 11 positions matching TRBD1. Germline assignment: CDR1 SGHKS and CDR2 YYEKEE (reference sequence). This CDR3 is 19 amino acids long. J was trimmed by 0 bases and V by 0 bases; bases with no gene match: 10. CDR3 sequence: CASSLGWTGGGWVNTEAFF. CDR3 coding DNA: TGTGCCAGCAGCTTGGGATGGACAGGGGGCGGATGGGTGAACACTGAAGCTTTCTTT.

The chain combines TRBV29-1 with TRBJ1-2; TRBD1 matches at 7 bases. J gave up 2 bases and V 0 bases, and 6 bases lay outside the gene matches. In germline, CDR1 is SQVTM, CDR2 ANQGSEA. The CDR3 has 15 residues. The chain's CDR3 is CSVEDVRGQNYGYTF. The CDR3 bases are TGCAGCGTTGAAGATGTAAGGGGGCAGAACTATGGCTACACCTTC.

The CDR3, as DNA: TGTGCCAGTAGTCCCACAGGGACCGGGGAGCTGTTTTTT. Its protein is CASSPTGTGELFF. This chain uses TRBV19 with TRBJ2-2, with D possibly being TRBD1 (6 bases). The ends were cut back, 5 bases at V and 5 bases at J, with 9 bases in the middle. Germline-derived CDR1 and CDR2 are LNHDA and SQIVND (reference sequence). The CDR3 spans 13 residues.

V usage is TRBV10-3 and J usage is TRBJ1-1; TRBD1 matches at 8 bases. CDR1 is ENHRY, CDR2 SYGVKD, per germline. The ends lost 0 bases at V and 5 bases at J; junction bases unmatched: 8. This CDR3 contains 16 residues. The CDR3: CAISESLGQGGTEAFF. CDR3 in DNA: TGTGCCATCAGTGAGTCTTTAGGACAGGGAGGAACTGAAGCTTTCTTT.

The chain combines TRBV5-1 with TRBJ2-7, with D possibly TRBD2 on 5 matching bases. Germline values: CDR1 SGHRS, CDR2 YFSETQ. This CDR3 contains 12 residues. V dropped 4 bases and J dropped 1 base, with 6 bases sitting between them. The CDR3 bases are TGCGCCAGCAGCCCGGGGTCCTACGAGCAGTACTTC. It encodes CASSPGSYEQYF.

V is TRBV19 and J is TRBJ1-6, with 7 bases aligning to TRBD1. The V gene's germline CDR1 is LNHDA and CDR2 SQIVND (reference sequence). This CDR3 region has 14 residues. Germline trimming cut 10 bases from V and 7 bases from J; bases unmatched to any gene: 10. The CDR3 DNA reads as TGTGCCACCTTACAGGGGAGAGGGAATTCACCCCTCCACTTT. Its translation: CATLQGRGNSPLHF.

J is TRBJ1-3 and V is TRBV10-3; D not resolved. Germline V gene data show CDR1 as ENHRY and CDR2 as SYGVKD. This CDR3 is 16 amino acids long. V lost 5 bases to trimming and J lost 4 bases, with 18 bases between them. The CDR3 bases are TGTGCCATCAGTACCCCGGGAGTCTTTCAGGGAAACACCATATATTTT. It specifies CAISTPGVFQGNTIYF.

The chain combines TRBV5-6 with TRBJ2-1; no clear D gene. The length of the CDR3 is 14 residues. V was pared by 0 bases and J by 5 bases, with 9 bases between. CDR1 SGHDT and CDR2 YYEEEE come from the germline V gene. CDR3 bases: TGTGCCAGCAGCTTGGAAACAATTAACAATGAGCAGTTCTTC. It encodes CASSLETINNEQFF.

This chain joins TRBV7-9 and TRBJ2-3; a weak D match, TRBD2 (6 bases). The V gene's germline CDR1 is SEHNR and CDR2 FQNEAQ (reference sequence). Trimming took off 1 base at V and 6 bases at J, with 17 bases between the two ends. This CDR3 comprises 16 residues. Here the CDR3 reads CASSLDHTSLADTQYF. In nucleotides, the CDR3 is TGTGCCAGCAGCTTAGACCATACTAGCTTGGCGGATACGCAGTATTTT.

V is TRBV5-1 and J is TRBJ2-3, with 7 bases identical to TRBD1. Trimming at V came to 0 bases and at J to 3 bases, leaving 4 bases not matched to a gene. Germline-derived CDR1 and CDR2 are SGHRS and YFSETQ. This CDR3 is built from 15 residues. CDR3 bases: TGCGCCAGCAGCTTGGGACAGGGTCAGACAGATACGCAGTATTTT. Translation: CASSLGQGQTDTQYF.